Given below is one T cell receptor (beta chain) in context. The entry originates in a study of T cell changes during pregnancy in multiple sclerosis. V shed 6 bases, J shed 7 bases, and the junction held 5 bases outside the gene matches. Looked up from germline, CDR1 is SGHTA and CDR2 is FQGNSA. The CDR3 totals 14 residues. The assay was immunoSEQ multiplex PCR, and TCRdb's table has in-frame clones only and misses some. Of some 80,000 clones in the sample, over 85% were seen once. The V and J genes are TRBV7-2 and TRBJ1-5; 11 bases line up with TRBD1. The receptor comes from a female donor with multiple sclerosis, enrolled in a pregnancy study. Source: peripheral blood, taken in the first trimester of pregnancy. The CDR3 DNA reads as TGTGCCAGCAGTCGGGACAGGGGGAAACAGCCCCAGCATTTT. Amino acids: CASSRDRGKQPQHF. Full variable domain (missing parts from reference TRBV7-2 and TRBJ1-5): GAGVSQSPSNKVTEKGKDVELRCDPISGHTALYWYRQSLGQGLEFLIYFQGNSAPDKSGLPSDRFSAERTGGSVSTLTIQRTQQEDSAVYLCASSRDRGKQPQHFGDGTRLSIL.